This T cell receptor (beta chain) emerged from a study of CD8 T cells in Susac syndrome. This CDR3 has 16 amino acids. Germline lookup yields CDR1 LGHDT and CDR2 YNNKEL (reference sequence). A quantity of roughly 0.5 to 1 ug RNA underwent reverse transcription using random hexamers. One entry per CDR3 protein results from TCRdb running MiXCR on the immunoSEQ multiplex PCR reads. The sample has about 300,000 distinct CDR3 sequences; roughly 94% are singletons. To note about this clonotype: One end of the junction varies from germline; a read error may be responsible.

The genes are TRBV3-1 and TRBJ2-2, with D tentatively TRBD1 (6 bases). This sequence was found in a human donor with multiple sclerosis. Source material: CD4+ T cells from PBMCs. The CDR3 DNA is TGTGCCAGCAGCCGTACGGAACAGGGCAACACCGGGGAGATGTTTTTT. Its translation is CASSRTEQGNTGEMFF. Complete variable domain (other parts from reference TRBV3-1 and TRBJ2-2): DTAVSQTPKYLVTQMGNDKSIKCEQNLGHDTMYWYKQDSKKFLKIMFSYNNKELIINETVPNRFSPKSPDKAHLNLHINSLELGDSAVYFCASSRTEQGNTGEMFFGEGSRLTVL.